This TCR beta chain was captured by sequencing in a study of blood T cell repertoires in COVID-19. Overall study: COVID-19 samples, acute and convalescent, were from the United States, Italy and Spain. Nucleic acid was either cDNA or gDNA, and it came from T cells, B-cell-depleted T cells, or PBMCs.

Per the study methods: Reference gene primer amplification yielded estimated nucleated cell counts. Profiling relied on immunoSEQ multiplex PCR, and the TCRdb table lists in-frame clones only, not all of them. For V, J and clone size, that table is used; D and trimming come from the DNA. Of about 280,000 clones in the sample, approximately 83% were seen once. This clone was found a few times. Germline CDR1 reads LGHDT; CDR2 reads YNNKEL (reference sequence). The CDR3 sequence is 15 residues long. V was shortened by 4 bases and J by 9 bases, with 16 bases between the two germline ends. The receptor comes from a woman aged 25 to 39 who had recovered from COVID-19. Input material: peripheral blood. This sequence joins TRBV3-1 (or the pseudogene TRBV3-2) and TRBJ1-6; D is unresolved. The CDR3 bases are TGTGCCAGCAGCCGCTTGACCGGGAGGGTTTCACCCCTCCACTTT. This translates into CASSRLTGRVSPLHF.